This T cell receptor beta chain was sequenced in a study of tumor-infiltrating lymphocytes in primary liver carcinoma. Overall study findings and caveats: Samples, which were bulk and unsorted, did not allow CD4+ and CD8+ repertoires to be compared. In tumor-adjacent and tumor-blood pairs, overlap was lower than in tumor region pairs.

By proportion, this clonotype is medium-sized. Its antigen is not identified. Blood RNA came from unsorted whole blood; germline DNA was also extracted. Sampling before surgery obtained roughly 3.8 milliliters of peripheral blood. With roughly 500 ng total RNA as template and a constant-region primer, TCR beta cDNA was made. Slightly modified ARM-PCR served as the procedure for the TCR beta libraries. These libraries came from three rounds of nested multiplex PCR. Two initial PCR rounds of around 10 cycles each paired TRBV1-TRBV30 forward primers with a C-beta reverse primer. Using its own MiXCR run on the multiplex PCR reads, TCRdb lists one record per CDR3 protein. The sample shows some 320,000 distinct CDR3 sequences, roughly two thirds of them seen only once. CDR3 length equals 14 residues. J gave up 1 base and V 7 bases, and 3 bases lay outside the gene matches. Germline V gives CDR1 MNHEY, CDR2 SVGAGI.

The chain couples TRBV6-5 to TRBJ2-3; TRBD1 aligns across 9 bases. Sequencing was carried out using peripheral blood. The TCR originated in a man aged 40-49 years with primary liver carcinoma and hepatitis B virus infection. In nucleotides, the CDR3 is TGTGCCAGCAAAAGGACAGGGGGCACAGATACGCAGTATTTT. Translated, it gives CASKRTGGTDTQYF.